This paragraph covers one TCR beta chain sequence. The target antigen is unknown. The data are from a study of T cell repertoires in cytomegalovirus infection. Study overall: Public TCR beta signature analysis indicated the presence of both CMV infection and matching HLA type. General study points: Within the response measured ex vivo, HLA-C-restricted CMV-specific TCR beta clonotypes were dominant. Adding up the frequency of public TCR beta families identified people who carried CMV plus the relevant HLA.

TCRdb passed the reads through MiXCR, listing each CDR3 protein once. The data contain around 630,000 distinct CDR3 sequences, about 24% of them seen just once; the ten biggest clones take up 7.5% to 9%. The receptor comes from a human donor in good health (CMV status not recorded). Some clones in this sample may be carry-over from other donors' samples. The sample consisted of CD8+ T cells from PBMCs.

DNA for the CDR3: TGCAGTGCTGGGCCGGAGGAGCGGGGGAGCTCCTACAATGAGCAGTTCTTC. Protein: CSAGPEERGSSYNEQFF. The chain combines TRBV20-1 with TRBJ2-1; 8 bases line up with TRBD2. CDR3 length: 17 residues. The V and J ends lost 5 bases and 0 bases, in that order; junction bases with no gene match: 12. Germline V lookup: CDR1 DFQATT, CDR2 SNEGSKA (reference sequence).